The 9 T cell receptor beta chains in this list originate from one sample, sequenced in a study of blood T cell repertoires in COVID-19. TCRdb's copy holds only in-frame clones and misses some; the assay was immunoSEQ multiplex PCR. The sample carries under 300,000 clones, less than 85% recorded once. What was sequenced was peripheral blood. All receptors come from an elderly woman with active or convalescent COVID-19.

The chain joins TRBV2 to TRBJ2-5; 9 nucleotides agree with TRBD1. Germline assignment: CDR1 SNHLY and CDR2 FYNNEI. Unmatched junction bases numbered 7, after V lost 5 bases and J lost 3 bases. The CDR3 runs 15 residues. The DNA of the CDR3 is TGTGCCAGCAGTCAACAGGGGGCGAGGGAAGAGACCCAGTACTTC. Encoded protein: CASSQQGAREETQYF. The full variable domain, in which reference TRBV2 and TRBJ2-5 provide the parts outside the CDR3, is EPEVTQTPSHQVTQMGQEVILRCVPISNHLYFYWYRQILGQKVEFLVSFYNNEISEKSEIFDDQFSVERPDGSNFTLKIRSTKLEDSAMYFCASSQQGAREETQYFGPGTRLLVL.

The chain carries TRBV3-1 (or the pseudogene TRBV3-2) and TRBJ2-7; TRBD2 matches at 14 bases. This CDR3 comprises 19 residues. With V trimmed by 1 base and J by 1 base, 9 bases remained unmatched. CDR1 is LGHDT, CDR2 YNNKEL, per germline (reference sequence). CDR3 residues: CASSQALTSGRVQSYEQYF. The CDR3, as DNA: TGTGCCAGCAGCCAAGCCCTGACTAGCGGGAGGGTTCAGTCCTACGAGCAGTACTTC.

The chain combines TRBV5-1 with TRBJ2-5; 9 nucleotides align to TRBD1. Germline V gene sequence: CDR1 SGHRS, CDR2 YFSETQ. With V trimmed by 2 bases and J by 5 bases, 7 bases remained unmatched. This CDR3 contains 15 residues. The CDR3 loop is CASSFMTGGQETQYF. The CDR3 DNA reads as TGCGCCAGCAGCTTTATGACAGGGGGTCAGGAGACCCAGTACTTC.

This chain uses TRBV11-2 with TRBJ1-6, with a weak D call TRBD1 (6 bases). V lost 4 bases and J 7 bases, leaving 8 bases between the germline ends. This CDR3 is built from 13 residues. The germline CDR1 and CDR2 sequences are SGHAT and FQNNGV. CDR3 sequence (DNA): TGTGCCAGCAGCTCCACAGGGAATTCACCCCTCCACTTT. This sequence encodes CASSSTGNSPLHF.

The genes are TRBV18 and TRBJ2-2, with 8 bases aligning to TRBD1. The CDR3 runs to 16 residues. Trimming took 2 bases from V and 3 from J; bases not matched to a gene: 5. The germline CDR1 and CDR2 sequences are KGHSH and LQKENI. The CDR3, as DNA: TGTGCCAGCTCACCAGGGACAGGAGCCTACACCGGGGAGCTGTTTTTT. Amino acid sequence: CASSPGTGAYTGELFF.

This sequence joins TRBV5-4 and TRBJ1-3; D remains unclear. The CDR3 covers 15 residues. Per the germline V gene, CDR1 is SGHNT and CDR2 is YYREEE (reference sequence). Deletions cut 4 bases from V and 0 bases from J, with 11 bases between. CDR3 coding DNA: TGTGCCAGCAGCCCCGCCGACAACTCTGGAAACACCATATATTTT. As protein: CASSPADNSGNTIYF.

J is TRBJ1-1 and V is TRBV11-2; D may be TRBD1 (5 bases). From germline, CDR1 is SGHAT and CDR2 FQNNGV. Between the trimmed V and J ends, which lost 6 bases and 3 bases, there was a span of 23 bases. The CDR3 consists of 17 residues. The CDR3 loop is CASRASLWGPQDTEAFF. DNA of the CDR3: TGTGCCAGCAGAGCAAGCTTATGGGGCCCCCAGGACACTGAAGCTTTCTTT.

The V call is TRBV28, the J call TRBJ1-2, with 9 bases identical to TRBD1. CDR1 is MDHEN, CDR2 SYDVKM, per germline. The CDR3 is made up of 17 amino acids. J was trimmed by 0 bases and V by 5 bases; bases with no gene match: 10. The CDR3 nucleotides read TGTGCCAGCAGTGGGACAGGGAGGTTTAGGGCTAACTATGGCTACACCTTC. Translated, it gives CASSGTGRFRANYGYTF.

J is TRBJ1-2 and V is TRBV29-1; no definite D call. Looked up from germline, CDR1 is SQVTM and CDR2 is ANQGSEA. The V end was cut by 3 bases, the J end by 2 bases, with 4 bases between. The CDR3 covers 11 residues. CDR3 region: CSVDGNYGYTF. CDR3 nucleotides: TGCAGCGTTGACGGGAACTATGGCTACACCTTC.